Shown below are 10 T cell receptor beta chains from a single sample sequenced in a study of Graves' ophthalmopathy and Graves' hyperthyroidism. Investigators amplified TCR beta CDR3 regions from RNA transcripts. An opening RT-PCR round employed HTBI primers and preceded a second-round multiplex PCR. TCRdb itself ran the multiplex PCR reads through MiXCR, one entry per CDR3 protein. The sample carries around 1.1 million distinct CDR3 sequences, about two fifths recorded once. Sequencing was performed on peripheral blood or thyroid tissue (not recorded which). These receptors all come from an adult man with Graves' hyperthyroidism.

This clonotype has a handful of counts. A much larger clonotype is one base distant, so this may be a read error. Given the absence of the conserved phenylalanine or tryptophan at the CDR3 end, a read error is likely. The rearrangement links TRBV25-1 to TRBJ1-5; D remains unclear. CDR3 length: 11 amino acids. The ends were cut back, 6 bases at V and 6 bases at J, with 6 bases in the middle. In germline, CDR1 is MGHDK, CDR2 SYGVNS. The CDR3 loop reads CASRVGQPQHL. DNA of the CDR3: TGTGCCAGCAGAGTAGGTCAGCCCCAGCATCTT.

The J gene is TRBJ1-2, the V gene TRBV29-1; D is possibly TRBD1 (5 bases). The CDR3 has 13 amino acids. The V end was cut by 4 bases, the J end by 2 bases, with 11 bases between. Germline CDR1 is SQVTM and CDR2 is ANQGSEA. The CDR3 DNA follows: TGCAGCGTTGCCCCGACAGACAACTATGGCTACACCTTC. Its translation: CSVAPTDNYGYTF. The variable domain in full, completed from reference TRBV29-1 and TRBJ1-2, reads SAVISQKPSRDICQRGTSLTIQCQVDSQVTMMFWYRQQPGQSLTLIATANQGSEATYESGFVIDKFPISRPNLTFSTLTVSNMSPEDSSIYLCSVAPTDNYGYTFGSGTRLTVV.

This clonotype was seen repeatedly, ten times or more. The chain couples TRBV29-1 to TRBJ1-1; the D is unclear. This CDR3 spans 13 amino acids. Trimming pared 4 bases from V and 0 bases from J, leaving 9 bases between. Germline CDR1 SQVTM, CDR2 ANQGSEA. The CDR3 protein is CSVVALMNTEAFF. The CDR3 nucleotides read TGCAGCGTTGTGGCCTTGATGAACACTGAAGCTTTCTTT. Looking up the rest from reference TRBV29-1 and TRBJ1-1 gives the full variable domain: SAVISQKPSRDICQRGTSLTIQCQVDSQVTMMFWYRQQPGQSLTLIATANQGSEATYESGFVIDKFPISRPNLTFSTLTVSNMSPEDSSIYLCSVVALMNTEAFFGQGTRLTVV.

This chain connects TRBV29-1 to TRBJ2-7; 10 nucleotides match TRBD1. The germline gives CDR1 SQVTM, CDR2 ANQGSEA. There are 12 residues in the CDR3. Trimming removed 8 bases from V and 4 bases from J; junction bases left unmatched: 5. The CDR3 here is CSNRDRGYEQYF. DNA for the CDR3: TGCAGCAATCGGGACAGGGGATACGAGCAGTACTTC.

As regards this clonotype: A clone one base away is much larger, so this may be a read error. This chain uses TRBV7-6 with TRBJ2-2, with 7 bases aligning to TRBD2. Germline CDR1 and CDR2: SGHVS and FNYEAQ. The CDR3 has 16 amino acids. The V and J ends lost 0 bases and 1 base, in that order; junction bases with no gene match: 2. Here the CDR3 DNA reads TGTGCCAGCAGCTTAGCAGCGGGGTTGAACACCGGGGAGCTGTTTTTT. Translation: CASSLAAGLNTGELFF.

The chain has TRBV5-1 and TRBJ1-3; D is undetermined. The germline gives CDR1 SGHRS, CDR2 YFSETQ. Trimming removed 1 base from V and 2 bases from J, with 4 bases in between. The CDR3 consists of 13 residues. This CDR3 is CASSLMPGNTIYF. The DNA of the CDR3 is TGCGCCAGCAGCTTGATGCCTGGAAACACCATATATTTT.

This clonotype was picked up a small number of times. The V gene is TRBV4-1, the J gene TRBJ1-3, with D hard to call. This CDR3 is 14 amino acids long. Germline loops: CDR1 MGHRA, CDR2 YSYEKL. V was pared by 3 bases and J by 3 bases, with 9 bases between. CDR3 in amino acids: CASSHEEFGNTIYF. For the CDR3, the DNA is TGCGCCAGCAGCCACGAGGAGTTTGGAAACACCATATATTTT.

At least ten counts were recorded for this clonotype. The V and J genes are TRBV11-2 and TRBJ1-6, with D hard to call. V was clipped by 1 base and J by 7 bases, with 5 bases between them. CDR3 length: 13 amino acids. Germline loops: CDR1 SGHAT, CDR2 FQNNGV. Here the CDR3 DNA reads TGTGCCAGCAGCTTAGCTTTCAATTCACCCCTCCACTTT. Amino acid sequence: CASSLAFNSPLHF.

The CDR3 reads CASSAPRGPQHF. The CDR3, as DNA: TGTGCCAGCAGTGCCCCCCGTGGGCCCCAGCATTTT. The genes are TRBV28 and TRBJ1-5; D is uncertain. Germline loops: CDR1 MDHEN, CDR2 SYDVKM. The CDR3 runs 12 residues. Trimming pared 5 bases from V and 9 bases from J, leaving 11 bases between.

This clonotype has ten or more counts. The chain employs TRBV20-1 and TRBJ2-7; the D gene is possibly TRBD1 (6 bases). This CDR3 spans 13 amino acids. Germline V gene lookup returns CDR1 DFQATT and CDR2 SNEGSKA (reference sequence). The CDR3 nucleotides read TGCAGCGAGGGGGTCCGGGACTCCTACGAGCAGTACTTC. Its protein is CSEGVRDSYEQYF.